This T cell receptor (beta chain) was obtained from a study of blood T cell repertoires in COVID-19. About the research overall: The study drew acute and convalescent COVID-19 samples from the United States, Italy and Spain. Sample material is recorded as cDNA or gDNA derived from T cells, B-cell-depleted T cells, or PBMCs.

Study processing details: It was from reference gene primer amplification that nucleated cell counts were estimated. Sequencing was performed with immunoSEQ multiplex PCR; in TCRdb, only in-frame clones are kept and a portion is missing. V and J calls and clone size are copied from that table; D and trimming were computed from the DNA. This sample yields under 150,000 clones, of which approximately 80% are seen a single time; 20% to 25% belongs to the top ten. This CDR3 has 17 residues. Unmatched junction bases numbered 13, after V lost 5 bases and J lost 5 bases. Germline assignment: CDR1 SGHTA and CDR2 FQGNSA.

V gene TRBV7-2 combines with J gene TRBJ2-5, with TRBD2 identical over 11 bases. The sequence was obtained from a man at least 80 years old with acute or convalescent COVID-19. The sequenced material came from peripheral blood. In nucleotides, the CDR3 is TGTGCCAGCAGCCCACGGATTAGCGGGGGGGCCCGGGAGACCCAGTACTTC. Its translation: CASSPRISGGARETQYF.